This T cell receptor beta chain was recovered during a study of T cells in Graves' hyperthyroidism and ophthalmopathy. Researchers amplified the TCR beta CDR3 regions from RNA transcripts. First-round RT-PCR with HTBI primers amplified the TCR CDR3 region. From the multiplex PCR reads, TCRdb called clonotypes with MiXCR, one entry per CDR3 protein. The table records hundreds of thousands of distinct CDR3 sequences, more than 12% of them present only once. The CDR3 totals 14 residues. V trimming: 5 bases; J trimming: 4 bases; junction bases outside the gene matches: 3. Germline CDR1 MNHNS, CDR2 SASEGT. The study, taken as a whole, reports: Blood also carried most thyroid clonotypes expanded above 0.001. From stable hyperthyroidism, ophthalmopathy was separated by a 13 V-J model. It was a median 6.5 months before onset that the model predicted ophthalmopathy.

At least ten counts were recorded for this clonotype. Its antigen is still unknown. PBMCs were derived from about 10 ml fresh peripheral blood. The TCR comes from a woman aged 50 to 60 with Graves' ophthalmopathy. The rearrangement joins TRBV6-1 to TRBJ2-3, with TRBD2 matching over 10 bases. The specimen was blood. CDR3 DNA sequence: TGTGCCAGCAGTACGGGACTAGCGTCAGATACGCAGTATTTT. Translating gives CASSTGLASDTQYF.